This T cell receptor beta chain was sequenced during a study of blood T cell repertoires in COVID-19. Study at large: Donors in the United States, Italy and Spain gave samples during acute or convalescent COVID-19.

Original analysis: Scientists estimated how many nucleated cells there were by amplifying reference gene primers. Some clones are missing from TCRdb's copy, which holds only in-frame ones; the method was immunoSEQ multiplex PCR. V, J and clone size are taken as reported in that table, and D and trimming were inferred from the DNA itself. The repertoire holds roughly 320,000 clones, with 90% as singletons. Per the germline V gene, CDR1 is SGHRS and CDR2 is YFSETQ. V dropped 4 bases and J dropped 5; count of bases not matched to a gene: 8. This CDR3 is 15 amino acids long. Assignments of participants to cohorts depended upon their own reported clinical history.

The sample taken for sequencing was PBMCs or T cells enriched from blood (not recorded which). V is TRBV5-1 and J is TRBJ2-2; TRBD1 aligns across 7 bases. The source of this sequence is a young woman who had been exposed to COVID-19. The CDR3 bases are TGCGCCAGCAGCCACGGACAGGACATAACCGGGGAGCTGTTTTTT. Translation gives CASSHGQDITGELFF.